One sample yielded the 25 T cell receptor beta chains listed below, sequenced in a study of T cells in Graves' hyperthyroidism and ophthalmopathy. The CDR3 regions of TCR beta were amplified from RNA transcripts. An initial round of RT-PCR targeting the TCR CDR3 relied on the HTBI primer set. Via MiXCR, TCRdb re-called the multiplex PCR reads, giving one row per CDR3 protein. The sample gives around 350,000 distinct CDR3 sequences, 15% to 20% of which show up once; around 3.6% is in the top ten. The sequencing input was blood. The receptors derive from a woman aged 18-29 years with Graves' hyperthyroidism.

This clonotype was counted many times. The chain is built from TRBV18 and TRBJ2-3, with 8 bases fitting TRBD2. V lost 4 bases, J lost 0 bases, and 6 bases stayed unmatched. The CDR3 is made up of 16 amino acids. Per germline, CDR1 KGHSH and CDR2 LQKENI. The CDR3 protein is CASSRGTRVSTDTQYF. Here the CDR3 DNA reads TGTGCCAGCTCACGGGGGACTAGAGTGAGCACAGATACGCAGTATTTT.

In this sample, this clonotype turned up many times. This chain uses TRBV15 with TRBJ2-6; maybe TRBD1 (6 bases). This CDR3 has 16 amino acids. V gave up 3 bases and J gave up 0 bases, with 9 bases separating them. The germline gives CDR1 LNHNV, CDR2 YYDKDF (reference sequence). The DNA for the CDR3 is TGTGCCACCAGCAGCACCAGGGGCTCTGGGGCCAACGTCCTGACTTTC. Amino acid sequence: CATSSTRGSGANVLTF.

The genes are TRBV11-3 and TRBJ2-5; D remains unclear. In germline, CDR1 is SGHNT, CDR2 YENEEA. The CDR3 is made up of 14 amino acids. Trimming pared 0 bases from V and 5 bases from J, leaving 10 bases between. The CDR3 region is CASSLDSLRETQYF. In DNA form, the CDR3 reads TGTGCCAGCAGCTTAGATTCGTTAAGGGAGACCCAGTACTTC.

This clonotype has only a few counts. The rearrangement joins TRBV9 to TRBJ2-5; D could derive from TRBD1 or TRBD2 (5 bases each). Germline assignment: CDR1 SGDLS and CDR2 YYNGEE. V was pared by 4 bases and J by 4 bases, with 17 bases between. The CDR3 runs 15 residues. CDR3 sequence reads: CASSPGPTGGETQYF. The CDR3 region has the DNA TGTGCCAGCAGCCCGGGGCCGACGGGCGGAGAGACCCAGTACTTC.

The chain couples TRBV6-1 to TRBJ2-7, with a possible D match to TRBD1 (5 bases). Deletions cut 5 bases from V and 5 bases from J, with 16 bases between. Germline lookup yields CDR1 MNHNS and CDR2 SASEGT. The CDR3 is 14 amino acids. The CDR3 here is CASSKLQGPDEQYF. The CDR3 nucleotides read TGTGCCAGCAGTAAACTTCAGGGTCCGGACGAGCAGTACTTC.

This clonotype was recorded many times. In DNA, the CDR3 is TGCAGTGCTAGAGTTCCGCCGATGAGGGAAGAATCTAACTATGGCTACACCTTC. Its translation is CSARVPPMREESNYGYTF. The gene calls are TRBV20-1 and TRBJ1-2; no clear D gene. The germline CDR1 and CDR2 sequences are DFQATT and SNEGSKA (reference sequence). The CDR3 sequence is 18 residues long. V lost 1 base and J lost 0, with 21 bases in between.

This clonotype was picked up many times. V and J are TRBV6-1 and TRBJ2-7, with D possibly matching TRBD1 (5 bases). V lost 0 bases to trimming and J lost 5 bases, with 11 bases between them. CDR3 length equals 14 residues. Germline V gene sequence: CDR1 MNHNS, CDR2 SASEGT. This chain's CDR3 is CASSEALQGNEQYF. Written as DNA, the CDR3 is TGTGCCAGCAGTGAAGCGCTTCAGGGAAACGAGCAGTACTTC.

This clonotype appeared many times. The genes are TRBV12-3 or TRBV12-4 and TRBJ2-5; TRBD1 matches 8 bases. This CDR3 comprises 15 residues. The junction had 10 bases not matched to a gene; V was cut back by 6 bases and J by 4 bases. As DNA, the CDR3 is TGTGCCAGCAGCTGGACAGGGTTGTTAGGAGAGACCCAGTACTTC. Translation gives CASSWTGLLGETQYF.

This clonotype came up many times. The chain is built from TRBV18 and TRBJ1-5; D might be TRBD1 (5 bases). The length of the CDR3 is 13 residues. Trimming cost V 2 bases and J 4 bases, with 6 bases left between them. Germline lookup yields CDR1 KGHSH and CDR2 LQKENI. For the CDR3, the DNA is TGTGCCAGCTCACCAGAGGGGAATCAGCCCCAGCATTTT. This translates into CASSPEGNQPQHF.

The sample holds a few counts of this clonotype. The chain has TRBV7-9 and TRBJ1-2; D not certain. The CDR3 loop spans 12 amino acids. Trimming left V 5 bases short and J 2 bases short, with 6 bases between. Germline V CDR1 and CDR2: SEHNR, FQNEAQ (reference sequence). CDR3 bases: TGTGCCAGCAGCGTGGGGAACTATGGCTACACCTTC. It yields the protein CASSVGNYGYTF.

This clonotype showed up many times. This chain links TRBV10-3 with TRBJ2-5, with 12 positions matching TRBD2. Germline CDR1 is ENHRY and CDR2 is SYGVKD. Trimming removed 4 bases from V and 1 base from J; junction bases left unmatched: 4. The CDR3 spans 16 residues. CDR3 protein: CAISASTSGSQETQYF. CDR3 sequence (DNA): TGTGCCATCAGTGCCTCGACTAGCGGGAGCCAAGAGACCCAGTACTTC.

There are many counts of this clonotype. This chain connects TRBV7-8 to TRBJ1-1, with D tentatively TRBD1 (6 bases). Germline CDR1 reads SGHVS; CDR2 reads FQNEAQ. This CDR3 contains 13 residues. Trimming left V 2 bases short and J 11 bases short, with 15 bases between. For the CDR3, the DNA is TGTGCCAGCAGCTTACAACAGGGCGGGTTTGCTTTCTTT. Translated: CASSLQQGGFAFF.

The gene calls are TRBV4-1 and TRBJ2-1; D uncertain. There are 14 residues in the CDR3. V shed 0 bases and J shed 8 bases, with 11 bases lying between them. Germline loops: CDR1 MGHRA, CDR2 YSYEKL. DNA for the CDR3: TGCGCCAGCAGCCAAGATCGGGTCGGACATGAGCAGTTCTTC. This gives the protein CASSQDRVGHEQFF.

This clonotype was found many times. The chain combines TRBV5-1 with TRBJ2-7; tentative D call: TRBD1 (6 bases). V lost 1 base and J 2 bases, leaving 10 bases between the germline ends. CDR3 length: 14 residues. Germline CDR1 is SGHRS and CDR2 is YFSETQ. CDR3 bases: TGCGCCAGCAGCTTGTCACAGGGAACCTACGAGCAGTACTTC. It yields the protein CASSLSQGTYEQYF.

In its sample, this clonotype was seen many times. The CDR3 nucleotides are TGTGCCAGCAGTGAACAAGGGGGCCCCAACTATGGCTACACCTTC. This translates into CASSEQGGPNYGYTF. V and J are TRBV6-1 and TRBJ1-2; TRBD1 matches at 7 bases. CDR3 length: 15 residues. Germline V gives CDR1 MNHNS, CDR2 SASEGT. V lost 2 bases, J lost 2 bases, and 5 bases stayed unmatched.

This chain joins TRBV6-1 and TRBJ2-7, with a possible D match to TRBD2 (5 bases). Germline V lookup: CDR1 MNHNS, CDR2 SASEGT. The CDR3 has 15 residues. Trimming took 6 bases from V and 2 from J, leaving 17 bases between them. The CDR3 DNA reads TGTGCCAGCAGCCCTGACGGGTCCGGGACCTACGAGCAGTACTTC. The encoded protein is CASSPDGSGTYEQYF.

CDR3: CASSFGSRQPQHF. Written as DNA, the CDR3 is TGTGCCAGCAGTTTCGGATCCCGCCAGCCCCAGCATTTT. J is TRBJ1-5 and V is TRBV12-3 or TRBV12-4; D is ambiguous. The CDR3 consists of 13 residues. The V end was cut by 3 bases, the J end by 7 bases, with 10 bases between.

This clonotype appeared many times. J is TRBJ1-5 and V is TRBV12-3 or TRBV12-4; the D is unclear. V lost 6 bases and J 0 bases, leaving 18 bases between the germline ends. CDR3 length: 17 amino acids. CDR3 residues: CASSRTDLLHSNQPQHF. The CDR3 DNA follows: TGTGCCAGCAGCCGGACGGACCTACTGCATAGCAATCAGCCCCAGCATTTT.

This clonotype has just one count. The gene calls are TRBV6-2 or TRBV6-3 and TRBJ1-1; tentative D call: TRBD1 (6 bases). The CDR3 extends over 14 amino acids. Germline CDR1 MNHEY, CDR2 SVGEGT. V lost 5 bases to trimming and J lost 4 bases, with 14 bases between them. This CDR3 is CASSGDIRGTEAFF. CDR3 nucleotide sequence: TGTGCCAGCAGTGGGGACATTAGGGGCACTGAAGCTTTCTTT.

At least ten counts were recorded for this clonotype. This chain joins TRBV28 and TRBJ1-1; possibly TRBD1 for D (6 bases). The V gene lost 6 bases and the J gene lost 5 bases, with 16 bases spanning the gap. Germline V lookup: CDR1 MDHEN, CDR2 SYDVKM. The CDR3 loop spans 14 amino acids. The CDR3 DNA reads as TGTGCCAGCAGCCCCCTGCAGGGGAGTACTGAAGCTTTCTTT. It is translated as CASSPLQGSTEAFF.

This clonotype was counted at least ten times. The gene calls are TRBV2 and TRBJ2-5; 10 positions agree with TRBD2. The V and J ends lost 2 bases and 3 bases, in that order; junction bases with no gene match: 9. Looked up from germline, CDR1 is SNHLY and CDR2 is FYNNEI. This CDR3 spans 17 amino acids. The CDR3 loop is CASSEPSRTSGKETQYF. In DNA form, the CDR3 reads TGTGCCAGCAGTGAACCTTCTAGGACTAGCGGCAAAGAGACCCAGTACTTC.

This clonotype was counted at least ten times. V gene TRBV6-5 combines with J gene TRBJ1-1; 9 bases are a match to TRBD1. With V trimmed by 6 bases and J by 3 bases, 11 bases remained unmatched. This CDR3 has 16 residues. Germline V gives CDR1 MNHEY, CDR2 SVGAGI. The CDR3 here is CASRTGTGWGYTEAFF. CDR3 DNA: TGTGCCAGCAGGACCGGGACAGGGTGGGGGTACACTGAAGCTTTCTTT.

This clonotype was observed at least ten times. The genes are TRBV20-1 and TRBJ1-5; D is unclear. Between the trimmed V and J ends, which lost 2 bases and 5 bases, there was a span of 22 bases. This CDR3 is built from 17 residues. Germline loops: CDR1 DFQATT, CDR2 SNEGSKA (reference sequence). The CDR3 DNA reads TGCAGTGCTAGAAGTTATGGGGAACAGCGGCACTATCAGCCCCAGCATTTT. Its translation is CSARSYGEQRHYQPQHF.

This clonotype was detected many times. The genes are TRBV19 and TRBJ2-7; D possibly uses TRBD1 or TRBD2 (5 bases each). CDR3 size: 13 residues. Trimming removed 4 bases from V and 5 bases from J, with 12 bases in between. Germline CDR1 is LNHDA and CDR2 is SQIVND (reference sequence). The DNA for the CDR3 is TGTGCCAGTAGTACGGGGCCCCCTGACGAGCAGTACTTC. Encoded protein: CASSTGPPDEQYF.

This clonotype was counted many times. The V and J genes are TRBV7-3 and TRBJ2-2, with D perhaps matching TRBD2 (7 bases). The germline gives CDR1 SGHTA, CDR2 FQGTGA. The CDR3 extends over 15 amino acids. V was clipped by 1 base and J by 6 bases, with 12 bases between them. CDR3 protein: CASSLSGGASGELFF. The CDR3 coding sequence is TGTGCCAGCAGCTTAAGTGGGGGGGCCTCCGGGGAGCTGTTTTTT.